This T cell receptor (beta chain) appears in the sequencing data of a study of shared clonotypes between healthy human individuals. Study in general: A couple of women and three men aged 18 to 49 made up the donors.

Turning to this clone: The target antigen is unknown.

Study-level results: Few donors limited the genetic and exposure-history diversity represented.

DNA from unsorted PBMC was sequenced on ten immunoSEQ deep assay plates. Methods used by the authors: Filtering differed, since immunoSEQ gave only junction sequences and no quality scores. Data came from immunoSEQ multiplex PCR; TCRdb stores just in-frame clones and leaves some out. V and J calls and clone size are copied from that table; D and trimming were computed from the DNA. The table lists approximately 460,000 clones, 70% to 80% of them singletons. Germline loops: CDR1 ENHRY, CDR2 SYGVKD. The CDR3 runs 15 residues. The ends were cut back, 3 bases at V and 8 bases at J, with 16 bases in the middle.

The chain is built from TRBV10-3 and TRBJ1-4; the D is unclear. The sequencing input was PBMCs. The sequence came from a woman aged 40 to 49 in good health. Some clones in this sample may be carry-over from other donors' samples. The CDR3 sequence: CAISDGSPSLEKLFF. The CDR3 nucleotides are TGTGCCATCAGTGACGGCTCCCCTTCTCTCGAAAAACTGTTTTTT.